Listed below are T cell receptor beta chains from one sample, sequenced in a study of T-cell reconstitution after alpha-beta-depleted transplantation in children. TCRdb re-derived calls from the PCR reads in MiXCR, one entry per CDR3 protein. The profile covers fewer than 1 million distinct CDR3 sequences, with less than 20% appearing a single time and 5% taken by the ten largest. The sequencing here drew on PBMCs, mostly from graft donor cells, taken 360 days after TCRalphabeta/CD19-depleted stem cell transplant. The receptor set was obtained from a male patient younger than 18 who had a stem cell transplant for acute lymphoblastic leukemia, so the T cells may come from the graft donor. CDR3s include the opening cysteine and the closing phenylalanine or tryptophan. D genes are given only for firm matches. The size entry is marked missing in some rows and otherwise reads once, few, many or a size class.

D gene,V gene,J gene,clone size,CDR3 protein,CDR3 DNA
TRBD1,TRBV12-3/TRBV12-4,TRBJ2-7,many,CASSWDRGRSEQYF,TGTGCCAGCAGCTGGGACAGGGGGCGGAGTGAGCAGTACTTC
NA,TRBV29-1,TRBJ2-7,many,CSVEGTFGSDEQYF,TGCAGCGTTGAAGGCACCTTCGGGAGCGATGAGCAGTACTTC
TRBD2,TRBV5-1,TRBJ2-2,NA,CASSPDVGLARANTGELFF,TGCGCCAGCAGCCCGGACGTTGGACTAGCCCGAGCGAACACCGGGGAGCTGTTTTTT
NA,TRBV4-1,TRBJ2-7,NA,CASSQRRLDEQYF,TGCGCCAGCAGCCAGAGGCGCCTGGACGAGCAGTACTTC
NA,TRBV29-1,TRBJ1-4,NA,CSVEDSLRSFRRVNEKLFF,TGCAGCGTTGAAGACTCTCTGAGGTCCTTCAGGCGGGTTAATGAAAAACTGTTTTTT
NA,TRBV29-1,TRBJ2-7,NA,CSVEGGRNSYEQYF,TGCAGCGTTGAAGGTGGTCGAAACTCCTACGAGCAGTACTTC
TRBD1,TRBV18,TRBJ2-1,few,CASSPPTMTGPDNEQFF,TGTGCCAGCTCACCACCAACTATGACAGGGCCTGACAATGAGCAGTTCTTC
NA,TRBV7-9,TRBJ2-7,few,CASSLARWDFLYEQYF,TGTGCCAGCAGCTTAGCGCGGTGGGACTTCCTCTACGAGCAGTACTTC
NA,TRBV4-2,TRBJ2-2,NA,CASSPRVRYTGELFF,TGTGCCAGCAGCCCCCGGGTCAGGTACACCGGGGAGCTGTTTTTT
NA,TRBV10-3,TRBJ1-2,NA,CAISAGEEYGYTF,TGTGCCATCAGTGCAGGGGAGGAGTATGGCTACACCTTC
NA,TRBV5-1,TRBJ2-2,NA,CASSLESWRPKSTGELFF,TGCGCCAGCAGCTTGGAGAGCTGGCGGCCAAAGAGCACCGGGGAGCTGTTTTTT
TRBD1,TRBV13,TRBJ1-4,NA,CASSSTGSPNEKLFF,TGTGCCAGCAGCTCGACAGGGTCACCTAATGAAAAACTGTTTTTT
NA,TRBV9,TRBJ2-3,few,CASSVDGGPDTQYF,TGTGCCAGCAGCGTAGATGGCGGGCCAGATACGCAGTATTTT
TRBD2,TRBV24-1,TRBJ2-1,few,CATSDGLAGSLSYNEQFF,TGTGCCACCAGTGATGGACTAGCGGGGAGCCTTTCCTACAATGAGCAGTTCTTC
TRBD2,TRBV30,TRBJ2-3,NA,CAWNGRSTDTQYF,TGTGCCTGGAACGGGAGGAGCACAGATACGCAGTATTTT
NA,TRBV27,TRBJ1-1,few,CASSRSMNTEAFF,TGTGCCAGCAGTAGGTCTATGAACACTGAAGCTTTCTTT
TRBD1,TRBV7-9,TRBJ2-7,many,CASSLDRGRSYEQYF,TGTGCCAGCAGCTTGGACAGGGGGCGTTCCTACGAGCAGTACTTC
NA,TRBV29-1,TRBJ2-7,few,CSVRDSTVQYF,TGCAGCGTTCGAGACAGTACGGTGCAGTACTTC
TRBD2,TRBV12-3/TRBV12-4,TRBJ2-5,many,CASSSPAGTRGQETQYF,TGTGCCAGCAGTTCCCCCGCCGGGACTAGGGGTCAAGAGACCCAGTACTTC
TRBD2,TRBV29-1,TRBJ2-1,few,CSVPTSGSSYNEQFF,TGCAGCGTCCCGACTAGCGGGAGCTCCTACAATGAGCAGTTCTTC
TRBD2,TRBV2,TRBJ2-7,NA,CASSERLAGANSYEQYF,TGTGCCAGCAGTGAAAGGCTAGCGGGAGCAAACTCCTACGAGCAGTACTTC
TRBD1,TRBV29-1,TRBJ1-5,NA,CSVRDRVGQPQHF,TGCAGCGTTAGGGACAGGGTCGGTCAGCCCCAGCATTTT
TRBD1,TRBV4-1,TRBJ2-1,few,CASSDPLGQGRGEQFF,TGCGCCAGCAGCGACCCCCTAGGACAGGGGAGAGGGGAGCAGTTCTTC
TRBD2,TRBV4-1,TRBJ2-2,NA,CASSRIAGAELFF,TGCGCCAGCAGCCGAATAGCGGGAGCGGAGCTGTTTTTT
NA,TRBV12-5,TRBJ2-3,few,CASGLRAPSTQYF,TGTGCTAGTGGCCTTAGGGCTCCCAGTACGCAGTATTTT
TRBD2,TRBV5-1,TRBJ2-5,NA,CASSDWTRGGVETQYF,TGCGCCAGCAGCGACTGGACCCGCGGGGGTGTAGAGACCCAGTACTTC
TRBD2,TRBV6-2/TRBV6-3,TRBJ2-2,NA,CASSYSRAGIHPGELFF,TGTGCCAGCAGTTACTCCCGAGCGGGGATACACCCCGGGGAGCTGTTTTTT
TRBD1,TRBV20-1,TRBJ2-7,few,CSALRPGQSSYEQYF,TGCAGTGCCCTTAGGCCGGGACAGAGCTCCTACGAGCAGTACTTC
NA,TRBV20-1,TRBJ1-1,NA,CSATSEVREAFF,TGCAGTGCTACCTCGGAGGTTAGGGAAGCTTTCTTT
NA,TRBV19,TRBJ1-2,NA,CASSPSGAYGYTF,TGTGCCAGTAGTCCCTCCGGGGCCTATGGCTACACCTTC
NA,TRBV27,TRBJ2-2,many,CASSGSNTGELFF,TGTGCCAGCAGTGGATCGAACACCGGGGAGCTGTTTTTT
NA,TRBV20-1,TRBJ2-7,few,CSARDSLTPRYEQYF,TGCAGTGCTAGAGATAGTTTAACTCCTCGCTACGAGCAGTACTTC
TRBD1,TRBV18,TRBJ2-3,once,CASSPFEGASDTQYF,TGTGCCAGCTCACCATTCGAGGGGGCCTCAGATACGCAGTATTTT
TRBD1,TRBV9,TRBJ2-1,NA,CASSPWTGVSSGEQFF,TGTGCCAGCAGCCCCTGGACAGGGGTTTCGTCTGGAGAGCAGTTCTTC
NA,TRBV7-9,TRBJ2-3,few,CASSPRDNAWTDTQYF,TGTGCCAGCAGCCCAAGGGACAACGCCTGGACAGATACGCAGTATTTT
NA,TRBV18,TRBJ2-2,few,CASSPPEDTGELFF,TGTGCCAGCTCACCACCCGAAGACACCGGGGAGCTGTTTTTT
NA,TRBV18,TRBJ2-7,NA,CASSPSIRDAPYEQYF,TGTGCCAGCTCACCAAGCATCCGGGACGCCCCCTACGAGCAGTACTTC
TRBD1,TRBV9,TRBJ1-6,NA,CASSFTGGHNSPLHF,TGTGCCAGCAGCTTCACAGGGGGCCATAATTCACCCCTCCACTTT
NA,TRBV12-3/TRBV12-4,TRBJ2-2,many,CASTFIAGIDTGELFF,TGTGCCAGCACTTTTATCGCCGGGATCGACACCGGGGAGCTGTTTTTT
NA,TRBV12-3/TRBV12-4,TRBJ2-3,few,CASRGPGWGDTQYF,TGTGCCAGCAGGGGACCTGGTTGGGGAGATACGCAGTATTTT
TRBD1,TRBV15,TRBJ1-5,NA,CATSSSRGLNQPQHF,TGTGCCACCAGCAGCTCCAGGGGGCTCAATCAGCCCCAGCATTTT
NA,TRBV2,TRBJ2-7,NA,CASSETLQETTYEQYF,TGTGCCAGCAGTGAAACCTTACAGGAGACCACCTACGAGCAGTACTTC
TRBD2,TRBV3-1,TRBJ2-2,NA,CASSQGLAGRTGELFF,TGTGCCAGCAGCCAAGGGCTAGCGGGCCGCACCGGGGAGCTGTTTTTT
NA,TRBV12-3/TRBV12-4,TRBJ1-1,few,CASMGLTAMNTEAFF,TGTGCCAGCATGGGGCTGACAGCGATGAACACTGAAGCTTTCTTT
NA,TRBV20-1,TRBJ1-5,NA,CSAPQGRNQPQHF,TGCAGTGCCCCCCAGGGGAGAAATCAGCCCCAGCATTTT
NA,TRBV18,TRBJ2-1,few,CASSPLRDGIYNEQFF,TGTGCCAGCTCACCACTCCGGGACGGTATCTACAATGAGCAGTTCTTC
NA,TRBV27,TRBJ1-5,NA,CASSPQGFYSNQPQHF,TGTGCCAGCAGCCCCCAGGGATTTTATAGCAATCAGCCCCAGCATTTT
NA,TRBV4-1,TRBJ2-1,NA,CASSQMGATRDNEQFF,TGCGCCAGCAGCCAGATGGGAGCGACAAGAGACAATGAGCAGTTCTTC
NA,TRBV4-2,TRBJ2-3,few,CASSQARRGADTQYF,TGTGCCAGCAGCCAGGCGCGACGAGGGGCAGATACGCAGTATTTT
NA,TRBV11-1,TRBJ2-1,few,CASSHIEDEQFF,TGTGCCAGCAGCCATATAGAAGATGAGCAGTTCTTC
NA,TRBV11-2,TRBJ2-2,few,CASSLLKPGAGELFF,TGTGCCAGCAGCCTACTGAAACCAGGTGCCGGGGAGCTGTTTTTT
TRBD2,TRBV4-2,TRBJ2-7,many,CASSQSGTSGSAYEQYF,TGTGCCAGCAGCCAATCCGGAACTAGCGGGAGTGCCTACGAGCAGTACTTC
TRBD2,TRBV24-1,TRBJ2-1,many,CATSGGTTSYNEQFF,TGTGCCACCAGTGGTGGGACTACCTCATACAATGAGCAGTTCTTC
TRBD1,TRBV6-1,TRBJ2-1,few,CASTEGADLGEQFF,TGTGCCAGCACCGAGGGGGCCGACCTAGGGGAGCAGTTCTTC
NA,TRBV12-3/TRBV12-4,TRBJ1-2,many,CASSLRKGHGGYTF,TGTGCCAGCAGTTTAAGGAAGGGGCACGGTGGCTACACCTTC